There are many counts of the clone carrying this T cell receptor beta chain. Its antigen is still unknown. The sample belongs to a study of metastatic and nonmetastatic thyroid tumors. For the study at large: Across peripheral blood and tumor or nodule tissue samples taken from malignant and benign thyroid patients, the repertoires were compared with one another.

Thyroid surgery had not been preceded by any treatment in any patient. Per germline, CDR1 MDHEN and CDR2 SYDVKM. The CDR3 has 15 amino acids. V was trimmed by 5 bases and J by 1 base, leaving 11 bases between them. Study outcomes and limitations: Reported TCR beta diversity, measured in blood and tumor, was significantly higher for malignant thyroid tumors than for benign nodules.

Original handling: In papillary thyroid cancer, a distant-metastasis classifier was built using CDR3 differences across clinicopathological groups. TCRdb re-analyzed the PCR reads through MiXCR. TCRdb, not the authors, supplied the V and J calls. This table holds around 20,000 clones, approximately 22% found once. The receptor's source is a male donor with papillary thyroid cancer or a benign thyroid nodule (not recorded which). Some clones in this sample may be carry-over from other donors' samples. The sequencing input was blood. This sequence joins TRBV28 and TRBJ2-2; TRBD1 might be the D (5 bases). This CDR3 reads CASSIDSRNTGELFF. CDR3 bases: TGTGCCAGCAGTATAGACAGCAGGAACACCGGGGAGCTGTTTTTT.